This TCR beta chain was recorded in a study of cytomegalovirus exposure and HLA in healthy donors. PCR used 60 Vbeta primers and 13 Jbeta primers. Clones were read by immunoSEQ multiplex PCR, and TCRdb kept only the in-frame ones, dropping some. Of about 130,000 clones in the sample, 83% are singletons; the top ten hold approximately 3.8%. This clone was detected only a few times. Germline V gives CDR1 LGHNA, CDR2 YSLEER. The CDR3 has 13 residues. V was trimmed by 1 base and J by 3 bases, leaving 7 bases between them. This chain uses TRBV4-3 with TRBJ2-7; D gene ambiguous. This clonotype was sampled from a woman aged 35 to 49 in good health and CMV-seropositive. The sample was PBMCs. This CDR3 reads CASSQVLSYEQYF. The CDR3 DNA reads TGCGCCAGCAGCCAAGTGCTGAGCTACGAGCAGTACTTC.